Here is one TCR beta chain with its context. These data belong to a study of long-term antiretroviral therapy in people with HIV. They ran version v3.0 of the immunoSEQ assay at survey level. Repertoires were generated with immunoSEQ multiplex PCR, while TCRdb's copy carries only in-frame clones and drops some. The data contain around 19,000 clones, 79% of them singletons. V was pared by 1 base and J by 8 bases, with 1 base of the junction left unmatched. The CDR3 totals 15 residues. Germline-derived CDR1 and CDR2 are SGHTA and FQGNSA. The TCR was taken from a man aged 25-45 years with HIV. This specimen was unsorted PBMCs, taken at the start of antiretroviral therapy. The rearrangement links TRBV7-2 to TRBJ2-1; 14 positions match TRBD2. This CDR3 is CASSLGLAGGDEQFF. The CDR3 nucleotides read TGTGCCAGCAGCTTAGGACTAGCGGGGGGGGATGAGCAGTTCTTC.